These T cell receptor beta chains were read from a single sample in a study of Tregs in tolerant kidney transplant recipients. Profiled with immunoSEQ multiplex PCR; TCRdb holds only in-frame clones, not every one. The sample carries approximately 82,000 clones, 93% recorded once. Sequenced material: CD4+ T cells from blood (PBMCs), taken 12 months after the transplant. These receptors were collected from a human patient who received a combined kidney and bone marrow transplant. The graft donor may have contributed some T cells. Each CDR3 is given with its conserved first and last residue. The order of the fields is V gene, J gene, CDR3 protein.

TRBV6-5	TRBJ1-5	CASSYSAGKQPQHF
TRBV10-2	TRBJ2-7	CASTPDRVGAYEQYF
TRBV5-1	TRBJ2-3	CASSPGSLTDTQYF
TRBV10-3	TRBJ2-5	CAISSGRALETQYF
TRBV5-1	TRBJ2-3	CASSLGASTDTQYF
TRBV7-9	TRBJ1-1	CASSYLFRNTEAFF
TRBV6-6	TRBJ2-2	CASSYSTGGIGELFF
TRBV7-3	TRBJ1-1	CASSLRRTGGITEAFF
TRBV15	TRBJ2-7	CATSRDFGGTYEQYF
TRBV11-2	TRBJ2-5	CASNLLAGDQETQYF
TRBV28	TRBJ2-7	CASIPGLAGVEQYF
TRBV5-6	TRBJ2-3	CASSPLAGNTDTQYF
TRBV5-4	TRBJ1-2	CASSLGRASYGYTF
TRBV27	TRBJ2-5	CASSPMDRGFQETQYF
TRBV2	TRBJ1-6	CASTKIRTLDRNSPLHF
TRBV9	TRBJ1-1	CASSAWDSEAFF
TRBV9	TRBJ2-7	CASSRAGGREQYF
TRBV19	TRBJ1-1	CASNDPLGGGRDTEAFF
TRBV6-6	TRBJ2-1	CASSPGLAGGNEQFF
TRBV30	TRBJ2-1	CACVSFSYNEQFF
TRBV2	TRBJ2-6	CASSVRGLSGANVLTF
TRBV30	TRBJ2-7	CAWSVTGTYEQYF
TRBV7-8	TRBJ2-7	CASSLGGGGAYEQYF
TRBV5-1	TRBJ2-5	CASSLWQGAVKETQYF
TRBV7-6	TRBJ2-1	CASSQTGLLTNEQFF
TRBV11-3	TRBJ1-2	CASSLGRANYGYTF
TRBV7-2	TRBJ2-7	CASSSDRVRSYEQYF
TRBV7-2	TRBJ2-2	CASSLWGPGELFF
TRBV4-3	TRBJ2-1	CASSQVPFHLANEQFF